Reported below is one TCR beta chain. TCRbeta library construction was performed incorporating unique molecular identifiers. MiXCR, run by TCRdb on the PCR reads, gives a single entry per CDR3 protein. Counted here are around 400,000 distinct CDR3 sequences, 11% occurring once; the ten biggest clones make up about 5%. The source of the sample is a study of T-cell reconstitution after alpha-beta-depleted transplantation in children. Losses at the gene ends were 1 base for V and 5 bases for J; bases not matched to a gene: 1. Germline values: CDR1 SGHRS, CDR2 YFSETQ. The length of the CDR3 is 13 residues.

This specimen was PBMCs from the stem cell graft donor, taken from the stem cell graft. This chain uses TRBV5-1 with TRBJ1-2; 8 nucleotides align to TRBD1. This receptor was taken from a human donor who donated a stem cell graft to a child with acute myeloid leukemia. The CDR3 sequence is CASSLQGAYGYTF. CDR3 nucleotides: TGCGCCAGCAGCTTGCAGGGGGCGTATGGCTACACCTTC.